This TCR beta chain was sequenced in a study of T cell responses to AZD1222 COVID-19 vaccine. Study-wide results and caveats: It should be noted that donors were predominantly white British and more often female, and clonal diversity was possibly underestimated. Spike as a whole was targeted by vaccine-associated CD4 TCRs, dominant at 160-218 and 743-854. The repertoires were collected only after the peak T cell response.

Produced via immunoSEQ multiplex PCR; TCRdb's table is partial and in-frame only. This sample has around 200,000 clones, with 85% to 90% found just once. Germline CDR1 is SGHTA and CDR2 is FQGTGA. The CDR3 is made up of 13 amino acids. V gave up 4 bases and J gave up 6 bases, with 13 bases separating them. Concerning this clone: Its antigen remains unidentified.

The receptor comes from an adult in good health. The J gene is TRBJ2-7, the V gene TRBV7-3; TRBD1 is a possible D gene (6 bases). Sequenced material: peripheral blood, taken on day 0 of AZD1222 vaccination. The CDR3 loop is CASSSITGSEQYF. The CDR3 nucleotides read TGTGCCAGCAGCTCAATAACAGGGAGCGAGCAGTACTTC.